These 32 T cell receptor beta chains share one sample of origin, sequenced in a study of human T cells and chemical hapten exposure. The time point is: patch test 1, 2 weeks after DPC sensitization. Treatment defined: therapeutic diphenylcyclopropenone sensitization with weekly scalp DPC. MiXCR, run by TCRdb on the RACE reads, gives a single entry per CDR3 protein. The sample lists about 49,000 distinct CDR3 sequences; around 9.3% were seen once. The sequenced sample was whole blood, obtained in connection with sensitization to the hapten diphenylcyclopropenone (DPC). These receptors all stem from a woman aged 45-60 years with alopecia areata. Some clones in this sample may be carry-over from other donors' samples.

This clonotype was detected ten times or more. The V gene is TRBV2, the J gene TRBJ1-5; possible D gene TRBD1, 5 bases. The V gene's germline CDR1 is SNHLY and CDR2 FYNNEI. V shed 6 bases and J shed 0 bases, with 12 bases lying between them. The CDR3 sequence is 15 residues long. The CDR3 loop reads CASSPGDYSNQPQHF. CDR3 coding DNA: TGTGCCAGCAGCCCGGGGGACTATAGCAATCAGCCCCAGCATTTT.

This clonotype was detected ten times or more. V gene TRBV11-2 combines with J gene TRBJ1-1, with D maybe TRBD1 (5 bases). The CDR3 is 15 amino acids. Per the germline V gene, CDR1 is SGHAT and CDR2 is FQNNGV. V was pared by 7 bases and J by 4 bases, with 19 bases between. Here the CDR3 DNA reads TGTGCCAGCATAGAGGAGGGGAACTTCGGCACTGAAGCTTTCTTT. It encodes CASIEEGNFGTEAFF. Together with reference TRBV11-2 and TRBJ1-1, the CDR3 gives the full variable domain: EAGVAQSPRYKIIEKRQSVAFWCNPISGHATLYWYQQILGQGPKLLIQFQNNGVVDDSQLPKDRFSAERLKGVDSTLKIQPAKLEDSAVYLCASIEEGNFGTEAFFGQGTRLTVV.

In this sample, this clonotype turned up many times. The CDR3 is CSADRTSGYNEQFF. The CDR3 DNA follows: TGCAGTGCCGACCGGACTAGCGGGTACAATGAGCAGTTCTTC. The chain carries TRBV20-1 and TRBJ2-1; 11 nucleotides line up with TRBD2. Germline CDR1 DFQATT, CDR2 SNEGSKA (reference sequence). Trimming cost V 6 bases and J 4 bases; bases outside gene matches: 5. This CDR3 has 14 amino acids.

This clonotype has at least ten counts. This sequence joins TRBV27 and TRBJ2-5; 7 bases map to TRBD2. Germline values: CDR1 MNHEY, CDR2 SMNVEV (reference sequence). The junction had 5 bases not matched to a gene; V was cut back by 8 bases and J by 2 bases. CDR3 size: 13 residues. The CDR3 DNA is TGTGCCAGCTTCCCAGCGGGGCAAGAGACCCAGTACTTC. Amino acids: CASFPAGQETQYF.

This clonotype was seen many times. CDR3: CASSIASPDGNYGYTF. CDR3 sequence (DNA): TGTGCCAGTAGTATAGCCTCACCGGACGGGAACTATGGCTACACCTTC. The chain links TRBV19 to TRBJ1-2; D remains ambiguous. Germline lookup yields CDR1 LNHDA and CDR2 SQIVND (reference sequence). This CDR3 is built from 16 residues. Trimming took 1 base from V and 2 from J, leaving 14 bases between them.

This clonotype was counted a few times. The gene calls are TRBV28 and TRBJ2-7, with unresolved D. V lost 6 bases to trimming and J lost 0 bases, with 6 bases between them. The CDR3 is made up of 12 amino acids. Germline V gene sequence: CDR1 MDHEN, CDR2 SYDVKM. This chain's CDR3 is CASRTFSYEQYF. The CDR3 DNA follows: TGTGCCAGCAGGACCTTCTCCTACGAGCAGTACTTC.

This clonotype was picked up many times. The rearrangement joins TRBV6-2 or TRBV6-3 to TRBJ1-1, with TRBD1 matching over 7 bases. The CDR3 contains 16 residues. V gave up 2 bases and J gave up 4 bases; unmatched junction bases: 10. Germline CDR1 reads MNHEY; CDR2 reads SVGEGT. The CDR3 sequence is CASSYPLREGATEAFF. In nucleotides, the CDR3 is TGTGCCAGCAGTTACCCCCTCAGGGAGGGGGCCACTGAAGCTTTCTTT.

This clonotype was counted ten times or more. V gene TRBV5-5 combines with J gene TRBJ2-7; D gene uncertain. V gave up 0 bases and J gave up 2 bases, with 6 bases separating them. The CDR3 has 13 residues. Germline values: CDR1 SGHKS, CDR2 YYEKEE (reference sequence). CDR3 loop: CASSLDGTYEQYF. The CDR3 nucleotides read TGTGCCAGCAGCTTGGACGGAACCTACGAGCAGTACTTC. The variable domain in full, with the rest retrieved from reference TRBV5-5 and TRBJ2-7, is DAGVTQSPTHLIKTRGQQVTLRCSPISGHKSVSWYQQVLGQGPQFIFQYYEKEERGRGNFPDRFSARQFPNYSSELNVNALLLGDSALYLCASSLDGTYEQYFGPGTRLTVT.

Many counts were recorded for this clonotype. The chain couples TRBV6-4 to TRBJ2-1, with D unclear. CDR3 length equals 12 residues. Trimming left V 0 bases short and J 5 bases short, with 2 bases between. The germline CDR1 and CDR2 sequences are MRHNA and SNTAGT. CDR3 region: CASSDSNNEQFF. In DNA, the CDR3 is TGTGCCAGCAGTGACTCAAACAATGAGCAGTTCTTC.

This clonotype occurred many times. V and J are TRBV28 and TRBJ2-1; 10 nucleotides match TRBD2. Unmatched junction bases numbered 5, after V lost 4 bases and J lost 5 bases. Looked up from germline, CDR1 is MDHEN and CDR2 is SYDVKM. CDR3 length: 15 residues. CDR3 nucleotide sequence: TGTGCCAGCAGTTGGCTAGCGGGAGCGAACAATGAGCAGTTCTTC. Translating it yields CASSWLAGANNEQFF. The complete variable domain, with remaining parts taken from reference TRBV28 and TRBJ2-1, reads DVKVTQSSRYLVKRTGEKVFLECVQDMDHENMFWYRQDPGLGLRLIYFSYDVKMKEKGDIPEGYSVSREKKERFSLILESASTNQTSMYLCASSWLAGANNEQFFGPGTRLTVL.

This clonotype was observed a handful of times. This chain joins TRBV24-1 and TRBJ1-5; D may be TRBD1 (5 bases). V was shortened by 2 bases and J by 7 bases, with 14 bases between the two germline ends. CDR1 and CDR2 from the germline V gene are KGHDR and SFDVKD. CDR3 size: 15 residues. CDR3 bases: TGTGCCACCAGTGATTCCGAGGGGCTTGGACAGCCCCAGCATTTT. Its translation: CATSDSEGLGQPQHF.

The rearrangement uses TRBV30 and TRBJ1-5; D ambiguous. Trimming shortened V by 7 bases and J by 0 bases, and 10 bases separated the two germline ends. Germline V gene data show CDR1 as GTSNPN and CDR2 as SVGIG (reference sequence). The CDR3 has 13 residues. The CDR3 nucleotides are TGTGCCTTTAGGACCGATAGCAATCAGCCCCAGCATTTT. Residues: CAFRTDSNQPQHF.

This clonotype was detected many times. The CDR3 protein is CASTGARQSGEQYF. The CDR3 region has the DNA TGTGCCAGCACGGGGGCGAGGCAGTCGGGCGAGCAGTACTTC. V usage is TRBV11-2 and J usage is TRBJ2-7; D assignment may be TRBD1 or TRBD2 (6 bases each). V lost 7 bases and J 6 bases, leaving 19 bases between the germline ends. The CDR3 contains 14 residues. Germline lookup yields CDR1 SGHAT and CDR2 FQNNGV.

There are many counts of this clonotype. J is TRBJ1-2 and V is TRBV12-3 or TRBV12-4; no firm D call. Trimming removed 0 bases from V and 1 base from J, with 3 bases in between. This CDR3 contains 13 residues. This chain's CDR3 is CASSLASNYGYTF. CDR3 sequence (DNA): TGTGCCAGCAGTTTAGCCAGTAACTATGGCTACACCTTC.

This clonotype was detected many times. The genes are TRBV20-1 and TRBJ2-5, with D perhaps matching TRBD1 (6 bases). The CDR3 contains 14 residues. Germline V lookup: CDR1 DFQATT, CDR2 SNEGSKA (reference sequence). Between the trimmed V and J ends, which lost 6 bases and 0 bases, there was a span of 14 bases. CDR3 region: CSARKRQDQETQYF. CDR3 nucleotides: TGCAGTGCCAGAAAAAGACAGGACCAAGAGACCCAGTACTTC.

At least ten counts were recorded for this clonotype. The chain combines TRBV3-1 with TRBJ1-5, with D maybe TRBD1 (6 bases). Germline V lookup: CDR1 LGHDT, CDR2 YNNKEL (reference sequence). The CDR3 totals 15 residues. Trimming took off 0 bases at V and 9 bases at J, with 15 bases between the two ends. CDR3 protein: CASSQDRTVPGPQHF. The CDR3 nucleotides are TGTGCCAGCAGCCAAGATCGGACAGTGCCTGGGCCCCAGCATTTT. The full variable domain, its missing parts supplied by reference TRBV3-1 and TRBJ1-5, is DTAVSQTPKYLVTQMGNDKSIKCEQNLGHDTMYWYKQDSKKFLKIMFSYNNKELIINETVPNRFSPKSPDKAHLNLHINSLELGDSAVYFCASSQDRTVPGPQHFGDGTRLSIL.

The sample holds many counts of this clonotype. This chain uses TRBV28 with TRBJ1-6; 9 positions match TRBD1. The CDR3 contains 18 residues. CDR1 is MDHEN, CDR2 SYDVKM, per germline. Losses at the gene ends were 7 bases for V and 0 bases for J; bases not matched to a gene: 10. CDR3 in DNA: TGTGCCAGCAAGCGCCGGGACAGGGTTCTCTCCTATAATTCACCCCTCCACTTT. It codes for CASKRRDRVLSYNSPLHF.

With regard to this clonotype: A clone one base away is much larger, so this may be a read error. V is TRBV9 and J is TRBJ1-1; maybe TRBD1 (6 bases). Germline V lookup: CDR1 SGDLS, CDR2 YYNGEE. CDR3 length: 14 amino acids. DNA for the CDR3: TGTGCCAGCACCGTAGAGGGGGTGAGGACTGAAGCTTTCTTT. Protein sequence: CASTVEGVRTEAFF.

The genes are TRBV7-9 and TRBJ1-2, with a possible D match to TRBD1 (5 bases). Germline CDR1 SEHNR, CDR2 FQNEAQ (reference sequence). The CDR3 is made up of 14 amino acids. Trimming cost V 0 bases and J 4 bases, with 9 bases left between them. The CDR3 spells CASSLAQGTYGYTF. The CDR3 DNA sequence: TGTGCCAGCAGCTTAGCGCAGGGTACCTATGGCTACACCTTC.

In its sample, this clonotype was seen a few times. This chain joins TRBV3-1 and TRBJ2-1; 7 bases are a match to TRBD2. The CDR3 sequence is 16 residues long. Germline V gene lookup returns CDR1 LGHDT and CDR2 YNNKEL (reference sequence). Trimming at V came to 0 bases and at J to 9 bases, leaving 11 bases not matched to a gene. The CDR3 spells CASSQELATPGSEQFF. Here the CDR3 DNA reads TGTGCCAGCAGCCAAGAACTAGCGACGCCAGGTAGTGAGCAGTTCTTC.

Of note for this clonotype: A read error may be the cause here, since a much bigger clone is one base away. The chain combines TRBV7-2 with TRBJ1-1; a possible D gene is TRBD1 (6 bases). This CDR3 has 14 residues. Germline V gene data show CDR1 as SGHTA and CDR2 as FQGNSA. The CDR3 sequence: CVSSLVQGNTEAFF. The CDR3, as DNA: TGTGTCAGCAGCTTAGTACAGGGAAACACTGAAGCTTTCTTT.

A few counts support this clonotype. The V call is TRBV14, the J call TRBJ2-6; D not resolved. Germline V gives CDR1 SGHDN, CDR2 FVKESK. This CDR3 is built from 14 residues. The V end was cut by 4 bases, the J end by 4 bases, with 8 bases between. The CDR3 DNA sequence: TGTGCCAGCAGCCCACAGTGGGGGGCCAACGTCCTGACTTTC. Translated, it gives CASSPQWGANVLTF.

The chain has TRBV27 and TRBJ1-2, with D possibly being TRBD1 (6 bases). The V end was cut by 10 bases, the J end by 0 bases, with 15 bases between. The CDR3 runs 14 residues. Germline V gene data show CDR1 as MNHEY and CDR2 as SMNVEV (reference sequence). The CDR3 protein is CATYKTGTNYGYTF. Written as DNA, the CDR3 is TGTGCCACCTACAAAACAGGGACTAACTATGGCTACACCTTC.

This chain uses TRBV5-1 with TRBJ2-5; 12 bases are shared with TRBD2. Germline V gene lookup returns CDR1 SGHRS and CDR2 YFSETQ. The CDR3 sequence is 15 residues long. J lost 4 bases, V lost 4 bases, and 5 bases had no gene match. The CDR3 protein is CASSVGTSGLETQYF. Written as DNA, the CDR3 is TGCGCCAGCAGCGTCGGGACTAGCGGGTTAGAGACCCAGTACTTC.

This clonotype turned up a few times. This chain uses TRBV7-2 with TRBJ2-1; 10 bases align to TRBD2. Germline values: CDR1 SGHTA, CDR2 FQGNSA. The length of the CDR3 is 15 residues. V was clipped by 1 base and J by 4 bases; unmatched bases: 1. In DNA, the CDR3 is TGTGCCAGCAGCTTAGGGACTAGCGGTTACAATGAGCAGTTCTTC. Its translation: CASSLGTSGYNEQFF.

The chain combines TRBV6-6 with TRBJ2-7; 8 nucleotides align to TRBD1. Germline V gives CDR1 MNHNY, CDR2 SVGAGI (reference sequence). Losses at the gene ends were 6 bases for V and 1 base for J; bases not matched to a gene: 5. The CDR3 loop spans 14 amino acids. CDR3 nucleotides: TGTGCCAGCAGGACCGGGACAGGATCCTACGAGCAGTACTTC. Translated, it gives CASRTGTGSYEQYF.

This clonotype was seen many times. This CDR3 reads CASSPGLGRVQYF. DNA of the CDR3: TGTGCCAGCAGTCCCGGGTTAGGGCGAGTGCAGTACTTC. The rearrangement joins TRBV27 to TRBJ2-7; D ambiguous. The CDR3 spans 13 residues. Germline V CDR1 and CDR2: MNHEY, SMNVEV (reference sequence). V was pared by 5 bases and J by 9 bases, with 17 bases between.

This clonotype was observed a few times. V usage is TRBV28 and J usage is TRBJ1-4; TRBD1 might be the D (6 bases). This CDR3 is built from 14 residues. Trimming took 6 bases from V and 5 from J, leaving 13 bases between them. Germline V gives CDR1 MDHEN, CDR2 SYDVKM. CDR3 amino acids: CASSKQGNNEKLFF. The CDR3 nucleotides read TGTGCCAGCAGCAAACAGGGAAACAATGAAAAACTGTTTTTT. Filled out from reference TRBV28 and TRBJ1-4, the complete variable domain reads DVKVTQSSRYLVKRTGEKVFLECVQDMDHENMFWYRQDPGLGLRLIYFSYDVKMKEKGDIPEGYSVSREKKERFSLILESASTNQTSMYLCASSKQGNNEKLFFGSGTQLSVL.

This clonotype was seen a handful of times. The genes are TRBV5-5 and TRBJ2-2; D call uncertain. CDR1 and CDR2 (germline): SGHKS, YYEKEE (reference sequence). This CDR3 is built from 12 residues. V dropped 0 bases and J dropped 7 bases, with 4 bases sitting between them. CDR3 bases: TGTGCCAGCAGCTTGGTTGGCGGGGAGCTGTTTTTT. Translated, it gives CASSLVGGELFF.

This clonotype has a count of ten or more. The chain uses TRBV5-8 and TRBJ2-1; 9 bases are shared with TRBD2. There are 18 residues in the CDR3. The V gene end was trimmed by 0 bases and the J gene end by 3 bases; junction bases not matched to a gene: 10. Per the germline V gene, CDR1 is SGHTS and CDR2 is YDEGEE. The CDR3 reads CASSLGLAASNIYNEQFF. In DNA, the CDR3 is TGTGCCAGCAGCTTGGGACTAGCGGCCTCAAATATCTACAATGAGCAGTTCTTC.

In its sample, this clonotype was seen many times. CDR3 bases: TGTGCCAGCAGTGGGGACTCCGCGAACACCGGGGAGCTGTTTTTT. This encodes CASSGDSANTGELFF. This chain uses TRBV2 with TRBJ2-2, with D perhaps matching TRBD2 (6 bases). Looked up from germline, CDR1 is SNHLY and CDR2 is FYNNEI. The ends were cut back, 4 bases at V and 0 bases at J, with 9 bases in the middle. This CDR3 contains 15 residues.

This clonotype has just a few counts. V usage is TRBV11-3 and J usage is TRBJ2-1; D may be TRBD1 or TRBD2 (6 bases each). Trimming cost V 5 bases and J 10 bases, with 12 bases left between them. CDR1 is SGHNT and CDR2 is YENEEA in the germline V gene. CDR3 size: 12 residues. CDR3 residues: CASSAGEDEQFF. In nucleotides, the CDR3 is TGTGCCAGCAGCGCAGGGGAGGACGAGCAGTTCTTC. Combining the CDR3 with reference TRBV11-3 and TRBJ2-1 gives the whole variable domain EAGVVQSPRYKIIEKKQPVAFWCNPISGHNTLYWYLQNLGQGPELLIRYENEEAVDDSQLPKDRFSAERLKGVDSTLKIQPAELGDSAVYLCASSAGEDEQFFGPGTRLTVL.